This record covers a single T cell receptor beta chain. The CDR3 length is 15 residues. V lost 5 bases and J lost 7; bases outside the gene matches: 12. CDR1 MDHEN and CDR2 SYDVKM come from the germline V gene. This sample was taken from a study of blood T cell repertoires in COVID-19. Background on the study: Samples taken during acute and convalescent COVID-19 were collected in the United States, Italy and Spain.

The assay was immunoSEQ multiplex PCR, and TCRdb's table has in-frame clones only and misses some. The data show 350,000 to 550,000 clones, with 87% seen just once and just under 2% held by the top ten. Material: PBMCs or T cells enriched from blood (not recorded which). The clonotype originates from a woman under 30 with acute COVID-19. V and J are TRBV28 and TRBJ2-7; TRBD1 matches 9 bases. The CDR3 spells CASSGLGQGSGEQYF. CDR3 coding DNA: TGTGCCAGCAGTGGCCTCGGACAGGGGTCGGGAGAGCAGTACTTC. Using reference TRBV28 and TRBJ2-7 for the parts outside the CDR3, the full variable domain is DVKVTQSSRYLVKRTGEKVFLECVQDMDHENMFWYRQDPGLGLRLIYFSYDVKMKEKGDIPEGYSVSREKKERFSLILESASTNQTSMYLCASSGLGQGSGEQYFGPGTRLTVT.